This T cell receptor (beta chain) was profiled in a study of blood T cell repertoires in COVID-19. Per germline, CDR1 SQVTM and CDR2 ANQGSEA. Germline trimming cut 8 bases from V and 5 bases from J; bases unmatched to any gene: 7. CDR3 length equals 12 residues. Original handling: Amplification of reference gene primers provided the estimated nucleated cell counts. Assay: immunoSEQ multiplex PCR; the TCRdb copy retains only in-frame clones and omits some. The V and J calls and the clone size are those of that table, but D and trimming were determined from the DNA. The data contain about 260,000 clones, 80% to 90% of them singletons.

The chain uses TRBV29-1 and TRBJ2-5, with 8 bases aligning to TRBD1. Sequenced material: peripheral blood. The clonotype was recovered from a woman between 65 and 79 years old with COVID-19, enrolled during active disease. The CDR3 nucleotides read TGCAGCATACAGGGGGAGATGGAGACCCAGTACTTC. It codes for CSIQGEMETQYF.